This is a list of T cell receptor beta chains from one sample in a study of early T cells in non-severe SARS-CoV-2 infection. TCRdb redid the calling of the 5' RACE reads with MiXCR, one entry per CDR3 protein. This table holds 79,000 or so distinct CDR3 sequences, roughly 12% found once. The sample consisted of whole blood. All receptors come from an adult who was a healthcare worker with PCR-confirmed SARS-CoV-2 infection or an uninfected control (not recorded which). Both conserved end residues are part of each CDR3. A D gene is named only where the DNA matches it firmly. Clone size is shown for a subset of rows, as once, few, many or a class of expanded clone.

d_call: TRBD1; j_call: TRBJ1-6; clone_size: many; v_call: TRBV10-3; cdr3_nt: TGTGCCATCAGTGAGTGGGGACAGAATTCACCCCTCCACTTT; cdr3_aa: CAISEWGQNSPLHF
d_call: .; j_call: TRBJ1-2; clone_size: .; v_call: TRBV27; cdr3_nt: TGTGCCAGCAGAACAGTACGGGGCTACACCTTC; cdr3_aa: CASRTVRGYTF
d_call: .; j_call: TRBJ1-5; clone_size: .; v_call: TRBV4-3; cdr3_nt: TGCGCCAGCAGCCCGAGGCGGGGAGATAGCAATCAGCCCCAGCATTTT; cdr3_aa: CASSPRRGDSNQPQHF
d_call: .; j_call: TRBJ2-6; clone_size: many; v_call: TRBV20-1; cdr3_nt: TGCACCACCAGGGGGGGCTCTGGGGCCAACGTCCTGACTTTC; cdr3_aa: CTTRGGSGANVLTF
d_call: .; j_call: TRBJ1-1; clone_size: many; v_call: TRBV6-5; cdr3_nt: TGTGCCAGCAGTTACGAAGCAGGGAACACTGAAGCTTTCTTT; cdr3_aa: CASSYEAGNTEAFF
d_call: .; j_call: TRBJ1-6; clone_size: few; v_call: TRBV9; cdr3_nt: TGTGCCAGCAGCGCCGCTGCTCTCTCCTATAATTCACCCCTCCACTTT; cdr3_aa: CASSAAALSYNSPLHF
d_call: .; j_call: TRBJ1-5; clone_size: many; v_call: TRBV18; cdr3_nt: TGTGCCAGCTCACCACAAGGGTCGCATCAGCCCCAGCATTTT; cdr3_aa: CASSPQGSHQPQHF
d_call: TRBD2; j_call: TRBJ2-3; clone_size: .; v_call: TRBV6-2/TRBV6-3; cdr3_nt: TGTGCCAGCAGTTGGCGGGGGGCTGATACGCAGTATTTT; cdr3_aa: CASSWRGADTQYF
d_call: .; j_call: TRBJ2-7; clone_size: few; v_call: TRBV5-5; cdr3_nt: TGTGCCAGCAGCTTGGGGGCCGGAATAAACTCCTACGAGCAGTACTTC; cdr3_aa: CASSLGAGINSYEQYF
d_call: .; j_call: TRBJ2-7; clone_size: many; v_call: TRBV27; cdr3_nt: TGTGCCAGCAGCTTCCGCGGTCGGGAGCAGTACTTC; cdr3_aa: CASSFRGREQYF
d_call: .; j_call: TRBJ1-6; clone_size: few; v_call: TRBV6-2/TRBV6-3; cdr3_nt: TGTGCCAGCAGTTACAAGACAGACTTCTCCTATAATTCACCCCTCCACTTT; cdr3_aa: CASSYKTDFSYNSPLHF
d_call: TRBD1; j_call: TRBJ2-1; clone_size: few; v_call: TRBV5-1; cdr3_nt: TGCGCCAGCAGCCTACCCGGGACAGGGTGGCCCCTTTACAATGAGCAGTTCTTC; cdr3_aa: CASSLPGTGWPLYNEQFF
d_call: .; j_call: TRBJ1-2; clone_size: .; v_call: TRBV14; cdr3_nt: TGTGCCAGCAGCCAAACCCAAGTAGGTGGCTACACCTTC; cdr3_aa: CASSQTQVGGYTF
d_call: TRBD2; j_call: TRBJ2-1; clone_size: medium-sized; v_call: TRBV20-1; cdr3_nt: TGCAGTGCTAGAGATTTTCGGACTAGCGATGAGCAGTTCTTC; cdr3_aa: CSARDFRTSDEQFF
d_call: TRBD1; j_call: TRBJ1-4; clone_size: few; v_call: TRBV7-9; cdr3_nt: TGTGCCAGCAGCGACCGGGACAGGGAGAATGAAAAACTGTTTTTT; cdr3_aa: CASSDRDRENEKLFF
d_call: .; j_call: TRBJ2-6; clone_size: many; v_call: TRBV28; cdr3_nt: TGTGCCAGCAGTTGGACAGCCCCCGGCTCTGGGGCCAACGTCCTGACTTTC; cdr3_aa: CASSWTAPGSGANVLTF
d_call: .; j_call: TRBJ2-1; clone_size: .; v_call: TRBV28; cdr3_nt: TGTGCCAGCATCCCTGGAGGTCTCTCCTACAATGAGCAGTTCTTC; cdr3_aa: CASIPGGLSYNEQFF
d_call: TRBD2; j_call: TRBJ2-1; clone_size: many; v_call: TRBV24-1; cdr3_nt: TGTGCCACCAGTGACCCACTAGCGGGGCCCCAGTACAATGAGCAGTTCTTC; cdr3_aa: CATSDPLAGPQYNEQFF
d_call: .; j_call: TRBJ2-4; clone_size: few; v_call: TRBV28; cdr3_nt: TGTGCCAGCAACCCCGGAGCAGGCAAAAACATTCAGTACTTC; cdr3_aa: CASNPGAGKNIQYF
d_call: .; j_call: TRBJ2-7; clone_size: .; v_call: TRBV11-2; cdr3_nt: TGTGCCAGCCGGGGCGACTACGAGCAGTACTTC; cdr3_aa: CASRGDYEQYF
d_call: .; j_call: TRBJ1-1; clone_size: many; v_call: TRBV20-1; cdr3_nt: TGCAGTGCTAGACAGGGTGCTGAAGCTTTCTTT; cdr3_aa: CSARQGAEAFF
d_call: .; j_call: TRBJ2-2; clone_size: few; v_call: TRBV7-6; cdr3_nt: TGTGCCAGCAGCTTAGCTGGATCAGACACCGGGGAGCTGTTTTTT; cdr3_aa: CASSLAGSDTGELFF
d_call: TRBD1; j_call: TRBJ2-7; clone_size: .; v_call: TRBV7-2; cdr3_nt: TGTGCCAGCAGCCTACTACCGACAGGGGGACACTACGAGCAGTACTTC; cdr3_aa: CASSLLPTGGHYEQYF
d_call: .; j_call: TRBJ1-5; clone_size: many; v_call: TRBV5-5; cdr3_nt: TGTGCCAGCAGCTTGAGTCAGGTTAATCAGCCCCAGCATTTT; cdr3_aa: CASSLSQVNQPQHF
d_call: .; j_call: TRBJ1-2; clone_size: few; v_call: TRBV5-4; cdr3_nt: TGTGCCAGCAGCCTGGGGGGGAGATCTGCCTTCTATGGCTACACCTTC; cdr3_aa: CASSLGGRSAFYGYTF
d_call: .; j_call: TRBJ2-4; clone_size: many; v_call: TRBV28; cdr3_nt: TGTGCCAGCACCCGGTCCAGGGAAGGCAAAAACATTCAGTACTTC; cdr3_aa: CASTRSREGKNIQYF
d_call: .; j_call: TRBJ1-4; clone_size: many; v_call: TRBV7-9; cdr3_nt: TGTGCCAGCAGCTCCTCGATGGGGACAACTAATGAAAAACTGTTTTTT; cdr3_aa: CASSSSMGTTNEKLFF
d_call: TRBD2; j_call: TRBJ2-1; clone_size: many; v_call: TRBV5-1; cdr3_nt: TGCGCCAGCAGCCCCGGGACTAGTTATCCCTCCCTGGACTACAATGAGCAGTTCTTC; cdr3_aa: CASSPGTSYPSLDYNEQFF
d_call: .; j_call: TRBJ2-7; clone_size: many; v_call: TRBV5-5; cdr3_nt: TGTGCCAGCAGCCCCTTTGGGGGCGGGAACGAGCAGTACTTC; cdr3_aa: CASSPFGGGNEQYF
d_call: TRBD1; j_call: TRBJ1-3; clone_size: .; v_call: TRBV7-9; cdr3_nt: TGTGCCAGCAGCGCTCGGACAGGGACGGGCTCTGGAAACACCATATATTTT; cdr3_aa: CASSARTGTGSGNTIYF
d_call: .; j_call: TRBJ2-7; clone_size: few; v_call: TRBV7-9; cdr3_nt: TGTGCCAGCAGCTTAGGACCCAGGTTCGAGCAGTACTTC; cdr3_aa: CASSLGPRFEQYF
d_call: .; j_call: TRBJ2-7; clone_size: .; v_call: TRBV29-1; cdr3_nt: TGCAGCGTTGGGGACACCTCCTACGAGCAGTACTTC; cdr3_aa: CSVGDTSYEQYF
d_call: .; j_call: TRBJ1-3; clone_size: many; v_call: TRBV7-2; cdr3_nt: TGTGCCAGCAGCTTACAGGTCCACTCTGGAAACACCATATATTTT; cdr3_aa: CASSLQVHSGNTIYF
d_call: .; j_call: TRBJ1-2; clone_size: many; v_call: TRBV29-1; cdr3_nt: TGCAGCGGCACACAGAGAGGGAAGGGCAATGGCTACACCTTC; cdr3_aa: CSGTQRGKGNGYTF
d_call: .; j_call: TRBJ1-4; clone_size: .; v_call: TRBV7-2; cdr3_nt: TGTGCCAGCAGCTTACGTTCTCCAGGGGAAAATGAAAAACTGTTTTTT; cdr3_aa: CASSLRSPGENEKLFF
d_call: .; j_call: TRBJ1-1; clone_size: many; v_call: TRBV27; cdr3_nt: TGTGCCAGCAGTATGAGGTCCGGGTCTGAAGCTTTCTTT; cdr3_aa: CASSMRSGSEAFF
d_call: TRBD1; j_call: TRBJ1-2; clone_size: many; v_call: TRBV19; cdr3_nt: TGTGCCAGTAGTCCACAGGGGGGCAACCCCTATGGCTACACCTTC; cdr3_aa: CASSPQGGNPYGYTF
d_call: .; j_call: TRBJ2-7; clone_size: few; v_call: TRBV20-1; cdr3_nt: TGCAGTGCGCGAAGCGGGACAGCCTACGAGCAGTACTTC; cdr3_aa: CSARSGTAYEQYF
d_call: .; j_call: TRBJ2-3; clone_size: .; v_call: TRBV14; cdr3_nt: TGTGCCAGCAGCCAACCCTACGGGCTAGTCTCAGATACGCAGTATTTT; cdr3_aa: CASSQPYGLVSDTQYF
d_call: TRBD1; j_call: TRBJ2-7; clone_size: many; v_call: TRBV5-1; cdr3_nt: TGCGCCAGCAGCCCCGGACAGGCCTCGGGCGAGCAGTACTTC; cdr3_aa: CASSPGQASGEQYF
d_call: .; j_call: TRBJ2-2; clone_size: many; v_call: TRBV6-6; cdr3_nt: TGTGCCAGCAGTTCGACCTCTAGGGTGGCCGGGGAGCTGTTTTTT; cdr3_aa: CASSSTSRVAGELFF